What follows are 15 T cell receptor beta chains derived from one specimen sequenced in a study of T cells and Merkel cell carcinoma outcomes. The assay was immunoSEQ multiplex PCR, and TCRdb's table has in-frame clones only and misses some. The sample has thousands of clones; approximately 81% are singletons. Sequencing was carried out using tumor tissue from Merkel cell carcinoma. The origin of the receptors is a human donor with Merkel cell carcinoma.

The J gene is TRBJ1-2, the V gene TRBV4-1; 7 bases agree with TRBD1. Trimming removed 4 bases from V and 3 bases from J; junction bases left unmatched: 8. CDR1 is MGHRA, CDR2 YSYEKL, per germline. The CDR3 totals 15 residues. Here the CDR3 reads CASSLSSGTDYGYTF. The CDR3 region has the DNA TGCGCCAGCAGCCTTTCGTCCGGGACAGACTATGGCTACACCTTC.

There are a few counts of this clone. This chain connects TRBV5-8 to TRBJ1-5; no reliable D call. Deletions cut 0 bases from V and 7 bases from J, with 8 bases between. Germline CDR1 is SGHTS and CDR2 is YDEGEE. CDR3 length equals 13 residues. The chain's CDR3 is CASSLVTGQPQHF. The CDR3 DNA sequence: TGTGCCAGCAGCTTGGTTACTGGCCAGCCCCAGCATTTT. The full variable domain, in which reference TRBV5-8 and TRBJ1-5 provide the parts outside the CDR3, is EAGVTQSPTHLIKTRGQQATLRCSPISGHTSVYWYQQALGLGLQFLLWYDEGEERNRGNFPPRFSGRQFPNYSSELNVNALELEDSALYLCASSLVTGQPQHFGDGTRLSIL.

The genes are TRBV9 and TRBJ2-5; D might be TRBD2 (5 bases). This CDR3 has 17 residues. Trimming left V 4 bases short and J 0 bases short, with 19 bases between. Germline V gene data show CDR1 as SGDLS and CDR2 as YYNGEE. The CDR3 coding sequence is TGTGCCAGCAGCCCTGGTACGGTGAGGAGGTACCAAGAGACCCAGTACTTC. It yields the protein CASSPGTVRRYQETQYF.

The chain joins TRBV25-1 to TRBJ2-7; D ambiguous. The germline V and J ends were trimmed by 7 bases and 2 bases, with 18 bases remaining between them. The CDR3 covers 15 residues. Germline lookup yields CDR1 MGHDK and CDR2 SYGVNS. For the CDR3, the DNA is TGTGCCAGCACCCCTACAAGGGCCCACGCCTACGAGCAGTACTTC. Translation gives CASTPTRAHAYEQYF.

V usage is TRBV5-6 and J usage is TRBJ1-1; D might be TRBD1 (5 bases). The CDR3 spans 15 residues. V was trimmed by 0 bases and J by 1 base, leaving 10 bases between them. From germline, CDR1 is SGHDT and CDR2 YYEEEE. The CDR3 coding sequence is TGTGCCAGCAGCTTGGGTTTCGGGGGGAACACTGAAGCTTTCTTT. Encoded protein: CASSLGFGGNTEAFF.

This sequence joins TRBV2 and TRBJ2-5, with 9 bases fitting TRBD2. This CDR3 is built from 16 residues. V was pared by 9 bases and J by 2 bases, with 13 bases of the junction left unmatched. CDR1 and CDR2 (germline): SNHLY, FYNNEI. The CDR3 protein is CASSKGSGGHQETQYF. CDR3 DNA sequence: TGTGCCAGTAGTAAGGGAAGCGGGGGGCATCAAGAGACCCAGTACTTC. The full variable domain, its missing parts supplied by reference TRBV2 and TRBJ2-5, is EPEVTQTPSHQVTQMGQEVILRCVPISNHLYFYWYRQILGQKVEFLVSFYNNEISEKSEIFDDQFSVERPDGSNFTLKIRSTKLEDSAMYFCASSKGSGGHQETQYFGPGTRLLVL.

This clone was found a few times. Germline and junction disagree at one end, which may indicate a read error. This chain joins TRBV4-2 and TRBJ1-1; no clear D gene. The germline V gene encodes CDR1 LGHNA and CDR2 YNFKEQ. The CDR3 is 15 amino acids. The CDR3 reads CASSQETGGHTEAFF. CDR3 sequence (DNA): TGTGCCAGTAGCCAAGAGACGGGAGGGCACACTGAAGCTTTCTTT.

This clone occurred a few times. The V call is TRBV6-6, the J call TRBJ1-5; D remains ambiguous. V lost 4 bases to trimming and J lost 2 bases, with 6 bases between them. This CDR3 spans 13 amino acids. Germline CDR1 MNHNY, CDR2 SVGAGI (reference sequence). The CDR3 loop is CASSSDGNQPQHF. CDR3 in DNA: TGTGCCAGCAGTTCGGACGGCAATCAGCCCCAGCATTTT.

The chain combines TRBV18 with TRBJ1-3, with D hard to call. Trimming left V 3 bases short and J 0 bases short, with 9 bases between. The germline V gene encodes CDR1 KGHSH and CDR2 LQKENI. The CDR3 length is 15 residues. The CDR3 reads CASSPDQSSGNTIYF. DNA of the CDR3: TGTGCCAGCTCACCCGATCAGAGCTCTGGAAACACCATATATTTT.

The rearrangement uses TRBV5-1 and TRBJ2-4, with D possibly being TRBD2 (7 bases). The V and J ends lost 4 bases and 0 bases respectively, with 11 bases between them. CDR1 SGHRS and CDR2 YFSETQ come from the germline V gene. The CDR3 contains 15 residues. CDR3 in amino acids: CASSAGAIAKNIQYF. The CDR3 DNA reads as TGCGCCAGCAGCGCGGGGGCCATAGCCAAAAACATTCAGTACTTC. Complete variable domain (other parts from reference TRBV5-1 and TRBJ2-4): KAGVTQTPRYLIKTRGQQVTLSCSPISGHRSVSWYQQTPGQGLQFLFEYFSETQRNKGNFPGRFSGRQFSNSRSEMNVSTLELGDSALYLCASSAGAIAKNIQYFGAGTRLSVL.

V usage is TRBV28 and J usage is TRBJ1-6, with D hard to call. CDR1 and CDR2 (germline): MDHEN, SYDVKM. This CDR3 comprises 12 residues. With 6 bases removed from V and 6 bases from J, the gap between germline ends came to 6 bases. The CDR3 DNA reads TGTGCCAGCAGGATGTCTAATTCACCCCTCCACTTT. This codes for CASRMSNSPLHF.

The rearrangement uses TRBV5-4 and TRBJ2-7, with 8 bases matching TRBD2. The CDR3 totals 15 residues. CDR1 is SGHNT, CDR2 YYREEE, per germline (reference sequence). The junction had 10 bases not matched to a gene; V was cut back by 4 bases and J by 4 bases. In DNA, the CDR3 is TGTGCCAGCAGCGACGGGGGGGTTGGGGGATACGAGCAGTACTTC. The encoded protein is CASSDGGVGGYEQYF.

The chain couples TRBV19 to TRBJ2-3, with a weak D call TRBD1 (6 bases). The germline V gene encodes CDR1 LNHDA and CDR2 SQIVND (reference sequence). The CDR3 extends over 12 amino acids. V shed 8 bases and J shed 5 bases, with 11 bases lying between them. CDR3 in amino acids: CASGPQGDTQYF. CDR3 nucleotides: TGTGCCAGTGGACCACAGGGAGATACGCAGTATTTT.

DNA of the CDR3: TGTGCTAGTGGCCCCCCGAGGGGTCGGGATAGCACAGATACGCAGTATTTT. Its translation: CASGPPRGRDSTDTQYF. V and J are TRBV12-5 and TRBJ2-3; D tentatively reads TRBD1 or TRBD2 (5 bases each). CDR1 is LGHNT and CDR2 is FRNRAP in the germline V gene. Trimming removed 6 bases at V and 0 bases at J, with 19 bases between. CDR3 size: 17 residues.

The chain uses TRBV6-6 and TRBJ2-7; D possibly corresponds to TRBD2 (6 bases). Looked up from germline, CDR1 is MNHNY and CDR2 is SVGAGI (reference sequence). This CDR3 is 12 amino acids long. V lost 6 bases and J lost 9, with 15 bases in between. As DNA, the CDR3 is TGTGCCAGCAGCAACGAAGTGGGGGGGCAGTACTTC. It translates to CASSNEVGGQYF.